The source of this T cell receptor (beta chain) is a study of CD4 T cells in relation to SARS-CoV-2 and coronaviruses. Background on the study: After around 10 days of antigen culture, PBMC TCR beta CDR3s were sequenced. General study points: No crossreactivity against non-spike viral proteins was tested here.

For this clone: What it recognizes is unknown.

Naive or memory CD4+ cells were cultured 1:1 with T cell-depleted PBMCs plus CEF. Germline CDR1 is SGHDT and CDR2 is YYEEEE. The CDR3 consists of 15 residues. The V segment lost 4 bases and the J segment 6 bases; nucleotides outside the gene matches: 5. The method was immunoSEQ multiplex PCR; TCRdb's version includes in-frame clones alone and lacks a portion of them. The sample shows about 36,000 clones, 77% of them seen only once. Source material: memory CD4+ T cells from PBMCs, cultured in vitro. The chain couples TRBV5-6 to TRBJ2-3, with 13 bases that match TRBD2. The source of this sequence is an adult with COVID-19. The CDR3 is CASSRLAGGRDTQYF. The CDR3 nucleotides read TGTGCCAGCAGCAGACTAGCGGGAGGCCGGGATACGCAGTATTTT. Together with reference TRBV5-6 and TRBJ2-3, the CDR3 gives the full variable domain: DAGVTQSPTHLIKTRGQQVTLRCSPKSGHDTVSWYQQALGQGPQFIFQYYEEEERQRGNFPDRFSGHQFPNYSSELNVNALLLGDSALYLCASSRLAGGRDTQYFGPGTRLTVL.